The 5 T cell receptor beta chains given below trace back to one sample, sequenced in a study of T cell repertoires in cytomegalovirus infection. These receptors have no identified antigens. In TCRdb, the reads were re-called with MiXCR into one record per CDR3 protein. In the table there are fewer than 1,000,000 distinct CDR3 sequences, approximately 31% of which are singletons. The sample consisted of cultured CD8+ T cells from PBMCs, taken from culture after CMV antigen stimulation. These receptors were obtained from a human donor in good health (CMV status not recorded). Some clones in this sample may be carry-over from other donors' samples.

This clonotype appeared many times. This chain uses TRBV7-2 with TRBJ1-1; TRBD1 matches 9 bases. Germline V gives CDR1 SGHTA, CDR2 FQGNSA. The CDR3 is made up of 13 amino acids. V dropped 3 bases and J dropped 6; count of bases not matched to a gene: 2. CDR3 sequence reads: CASSFRQGAEAFF. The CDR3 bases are TGTGCCAGCAGCTTCCGACAGGGGGCTGAAGCTTTCTTT.

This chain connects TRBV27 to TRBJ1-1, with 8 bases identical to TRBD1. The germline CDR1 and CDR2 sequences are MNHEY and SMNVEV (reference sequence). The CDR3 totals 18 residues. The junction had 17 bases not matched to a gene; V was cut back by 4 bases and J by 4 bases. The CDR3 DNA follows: TGTGCCAGCAGTTCACCCCCGGGACAGGATCTCTCGGGCACTGAAGCTTTCTTT. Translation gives CASSSPPGQDLSGTEAFF.

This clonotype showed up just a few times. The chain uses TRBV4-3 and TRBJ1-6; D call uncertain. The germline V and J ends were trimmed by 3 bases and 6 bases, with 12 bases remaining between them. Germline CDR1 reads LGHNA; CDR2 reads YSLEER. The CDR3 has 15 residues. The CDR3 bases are TGCGCCAGCAGCCAGGTCAGCGGAACTAATTCACCCCTCCACTTT. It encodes CASSQVSGTNSPLHF.

This CDR3 is CASSYSDKGKGETQYF. CDR3 coding DNA: TGTGCCAGCAGTTACTCGGACAAGGGGAAGGGAGAGACCCAGTACTTC. This chain connects TRBV6-5 to TRBJ2-5; D might be TRBD1 (5 bases). Trimming took off 0 bases at V and 4 bases at J, with 15 bases between the two ends. This CDR3 is 16 amino acids long. Per germline, CDR1 MNHEY and CDR2 SVGAGI.

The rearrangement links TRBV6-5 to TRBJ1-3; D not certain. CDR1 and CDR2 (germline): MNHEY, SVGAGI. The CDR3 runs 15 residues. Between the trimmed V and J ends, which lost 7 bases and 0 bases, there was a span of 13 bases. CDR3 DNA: TGTGCCAGCACCCATGGCACAAACTCTGGAAACACCATATATTTT. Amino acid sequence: CASTHGTNSGNTIYF.